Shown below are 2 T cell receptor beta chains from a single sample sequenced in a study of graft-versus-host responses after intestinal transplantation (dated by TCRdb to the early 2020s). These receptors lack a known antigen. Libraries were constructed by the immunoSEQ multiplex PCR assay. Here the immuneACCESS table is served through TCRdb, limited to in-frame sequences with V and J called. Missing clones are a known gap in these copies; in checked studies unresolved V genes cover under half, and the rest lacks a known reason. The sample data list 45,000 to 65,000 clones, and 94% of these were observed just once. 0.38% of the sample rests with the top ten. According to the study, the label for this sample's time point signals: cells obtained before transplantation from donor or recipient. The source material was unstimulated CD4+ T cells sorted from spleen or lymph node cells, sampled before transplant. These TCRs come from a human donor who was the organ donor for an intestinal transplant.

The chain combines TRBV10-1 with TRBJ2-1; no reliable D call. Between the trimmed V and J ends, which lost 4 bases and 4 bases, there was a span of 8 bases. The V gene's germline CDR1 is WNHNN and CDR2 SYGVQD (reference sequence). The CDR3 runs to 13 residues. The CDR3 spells CASSANYYNEQFF. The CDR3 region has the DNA TGCGCCAGCAGTGCGAACTATTACAATGAGCAGTTCTTC.

The CDR3: CASSLQGPLYEQYF. DNA of the CDR3: TGTGCCAGCAGCTTACAGGGTCCTCTTTACGAGCAGTACTTC. The J gene is TRBJ2-7, the V gene TRBV11-2; TRBD1 is a possible D gene (5 bases). Germline lookup yields CDR1 SGHAT and CDR2 FQNNGV. The length of the CDR3 is 14 residues. V lost 2 bases to trimming and J lost 4 bases, with 12 bases between them.